One sample yielded the 32 T cell receptor beta chains listed below, sequenced in a study of T-cell memory formation after mild COVID-19. TCRdb independently ran MiXCR on the 5' RACE reads; one entry per CDR3 protein. The table has roughly 190,000 distinct CDR3 sequences, around 30% seen once. Sequencing used PBMCs or a T cell subset sorted from them (not recorded which). Every receptor here comes from an adult woman who had mild COVID-19 (a few samples of this study predate the infection). Cell type and time point are not known.

This chain uses TRBV20-1 with TRBJ1-3, with a weak D call TRBD1 (5 bases). This CDR3 is 14 amino acids long. Germline loops: CDR1 DFQATT, CDR2 SNEGSKA (reference sequence). Trimming pared 5 bases from V and 0 bases from J, leaving 11 bases between. The CDR3 DNA reads TGCAGTGCTCCCGGGACTCGCTCTGGAAACACCATATATTTT. Translating it yields CSAPGTRSGNTIYF.

CDR3: CASSTGTGASEQYF. The CDR3 DNA reads as TGTGCCAGTAGTACCGGGACAGGCGCAAGCGAGCAGTACTTC. The J gene is TRBJ2-7, the V gene TRBV19, with 8 bases aligning to TRBD1. There are 14 residues in the CDR3. The germline V gene has CDR1 LNHDA and CDR2 SQIVND (reference sequence). Unmatched junction bases numbered 8, after V lost 4 bases and J lost 6 bases. Combining the CDR3 with reference TRBV19 and TRBJ2-7 gives the whole variable domain DGGITQSPKYLFRKEGQNVTLSCEQNLNHDAMYWYRQDPGQGLRLIYYSQIVNDFQKGDIAEGYSVSREKKESFPLTVTSAQKNPTAFYLCASSTGTGASEQYFGPGTRLTVT.

This clonotype was counted between two and nine times. The chain links TRBV4-1 to TRBJ2-7, with a possible D match to TRBD2 (7 bases). Germline loops: CDR1 MGHRA, CDR2 YSYEKL. The CDR3 consists of 16 residues. V lost 4 bases and J lost 0, with 16 bases in between. The CDR3 is CASSLLRGASSYEQYF. DNA of the CDR3: TGCGCCAGCAGCCTCCTCCGGGGGGCGAGCTCCTACGAGCAGTACTTC.

This chain links TRBV5-5 with TRBJ2-7; no reliable D call. V lost 4 bases and J lost 2, with 13 bases in between. The germline V gene has CDR1 SGHKS and CDR2 YYEKEE (reference sequence). The CDR3 extends over 14 amino acids. CDR3 in DNA: TGTGCCAGCAGCATCCGCCGGGCCCCCTACGAGCAGTACTTC. It codes for CASSIRRAPYEQYF.

The chain has TRBV5-1 and TRBJ1-1, with D perhaps matching TRBD1 (5 bases). The CDR3 sequence is 17 residues long. Germline V CDR1 and CDR2: SGHRS, YFSETQ. The V gene lost 3 bases and the J gene lost 0 bases, with 18 bases spanning the gap. This CDR3 reads CASSSLLGPTMNTEAFF. CDR3 nucleotide sequence: TGCGCCAGCAGCTCGCTGTTGGGACCGACCATGAACACTGAAGCTTTCTTT.

This chain connects TRBV10-3 to TRBJ2-4; the match to TRBD2 covers 7 bases. From germline, CDR1 is ENHRY and CDR2 SYGVKD. V lost 1 base and J lost 8; bases outside the gene matches: 2. CDR3 length: 13 residues. CDR3 sequence: CAISEWGGDIQYF. DNA for the CDR3: TGTGCCATCAGTGAGTGGGGAGGGGACATTCAGTACTTC.

This clonotype was found many times. The chain is built from TRBV29-1 and TRBJ2-7; D is unclear. The CDR3 contains 11 residues. The germline V gene encodes CDR1 SQVTM and CDR2 ANQGSEA. Between the trimmed V and J ends, which lost 2 bases and 4 bases, there was a span of 6 bases. DNA of the CDR3: TGCAGCGTTGAAATGGGATACGAGCAGTACTTC. The encoded protein is CSVEMGYEQYF.

The gene calls are TRBV20-1 and TRBJ2-7; possibly TRBD1 or TRBD2 for D (5 bases each). The CDR3 totals 14 residues. Trimming removed 2 bases from V and 7 bases from J, with 18 bases in between. Germline V gene data show CDR1 as DFQATT and CDR2 as SNEGSKA (reference sequence). The CDR3 reads CSARPRDDLREQYF. Written as DNA, the CDR3 is TGCAGTGCTAGACCTCGGGACGACCTACGGGAGCAGTACTTC.

Written as DNA, the CDR3 is TGTGCCAGCAGCCCCGGGACAGTAGGTAACACTGAAGCTTTCTTT. This gives the protein CASSPGTVGNTEAFF. The chain is built from TRBV7-2 and TRBJ1-1, with 7 bases identical to TRBD1. CDR1 SGHTA and CDR2 FQGNSA come from the germline V gene. This CDR3 comprises 15 residues. Losses at the gene ends were 5 bases for V and 2 bases for J; bases not matched to a gene: 8.

This chain links TRBV5-1 with TRBJ1-2; D is unresolved. Trimming took off 0 bases at V and 8 bases at J, with 11 bases between the two ends. The CDR3 runs to 13 residues. Germline V gene data show CDR1 as SGHRS and CDR2 as YFSETQ. CDR3 DNA: TGCGCCAGCAGCTTGGGCGGAAATCGGGGCTACACCTTC. Protein sequence: CASSLGGNRGYTF.

This sequence joins TRBV6-5 and TRBJ2-7; 14 nucleotides agree with TRBD2. Germline V lookup: CDR1 MNHEY, CDR2 SVGAGI. With 4 bases clipped from V and 6 bases from J, the junction kept 8 bases outside the gene matches. The CDR3 loop spans 16 amino acids. CDR3 region: CASSLTSGRASVEQYF. The CDR3, as DNA: TGTGCCAGCAGTTTGACTAGCGGGAGGGCCTCCGTCGAGCAGTACTTC.

This clonotype was detected only a few times. The gene calls are TRBV11-2 and TRBJ2-3; 12 bases line up with TRBD2. Germline V gene lookup returns CDR1 SGHAT and CDR2 FQNNGV. CDR3 size: 17 residues. J lost 5 bases, V lost 5 bases, and 11 bases had no gene match. For the CDR3, the DNA is TGTGCCAGCAGCCCCCCACCGGGACTAGCGGGTCTAGATACGCAGTATTTT. It codes for CASSPPPGLAGLDTQYF.

This clonotype was detected only a few times. V gene TRBV29-1 combines with J gene TRBJ2-1; D is unclear. Germline V gives CDR1 SQVTM, CDR2 ANQGSEA. The CDR3 has 11 amino acids. This chain's CDR3 is CRVQIYNEQFF. Here the CDR3 DNA reads TGCAGGGTACAGATCTACAATGAGCAGTTCTTC.

This chain joins TRBV3-1 and TRBJ2-7; possibly TRBD1 for D (5 bases). Germline CDR1 reads LGHDT; CDR2 reads YNNKEL (reference sequence). V dropped 3 bases and J dropped 3 bases, with 6 bases sitting between them. This CDR3 comprises 12 residues. The CDR3 DNA reads TGTGCCAGCAGCCATAGGGGCTACGAGCAGTACTTC. As protein: CASSHRGYEQYF.

This clonotype was seen at least ten times. V and J are TRBV7-9 and TRBJ2-1; tentatively, D is TRBD1 (5 bases). CDR1 and CDR2 from the germline V gene are SEHNR and FQNEAQ (reference sequence). V was cut by 6 bases and J by 7 bases, with 16 bases left in between. This CDR3 spans 14 amino acids. The CDR3 here is CASSLDSTRNEQFF. The CDR3 DNA reads TGTGCCAGCAGTCTCGACAGTACGAGAAATGAGCAGTTCTTC. Complete variable domain (other parts from reference TRBV7-9 and TRBJ2-1): DTGVSQNPRHKITKRGQNVTFRCDPISEHNRLYWYRQTLGQGPEFLTYFQNEAQLEKSRLLSDRFSAERPKGSFSTLEIQRTEQGDSAMYLCASSLDSTRNEQFFGPGTRLTVL.

The chain combines TRBV20-1 with TRBJ1-1; tentative D call: TRBD1 (6 bases). CDR3 length: 11 amino acids. V lost 3 bases to trimming and J lost 5 bases, with 7 bases between them. The germline V gene has CDR1 DFQATT and CDR2 SNEGSKA (reference sequence). This CDR3 reads CSASQGTEAFF. The CDR3 DNA follows: TGCAGTGCTAGCCAGGGGACTGAAGCTTTCTTT.

The chain recombines TRBV2 with TRBJ1-5, with TRBD1 matching 10 bases. The germline V gene has CDR1 SNHLY and CDR2 FYNNEI. The trim removed 4 bases at V and 4 bases at J, leaving 1 base unmatched. The CDR3 sequence is 14 residues long. CDR3 sequence reads: CASSGQGANQPQHF. CDR3 DNA: TGTGCCAGCAGTGGACAGGGGGCAAATCAGCCCCAGCATTTT.

There are a few counts of this clonotype. The V and J genes are TRBV7-9 and TRBJ1-4, with TRBD1 matching over 7 bases. CDR3 length: 15 amino acids. The ends lost 5 bases at V and 2 bases at J; junction bases unmatched: 5. Germline CDR1 is SEHNR and CDR2 is FQNEAQ (reference sequence). The CDR3 DNA sequence: TGTGCCAGCAGCCTCAAACAGGGGACTAATGAAAAACTGTTTTTT. Amino acids: CASSLKQGTNEKLFF.

This clonotype was seen a few times. The chain is built from TRBV9 and TRBJ2-7, with D hard to call. V was clipped by 0 bases and J by 2 bases, with 9 bases between them. The CDR3 covers 14 residues. Germline-derived CDR1 and CDR2 are SGDLS and YYNGEE. The CDR3 here is CASSVEPATYEQYF. The CDR3 bases are TGTGCCAGCAGCGTAGAACCTGCAACCTACGAGCAGTACTTC.

The V call is TRBV19, the J call TRBJ1-2; D may be TRBD1 (5 bases). V was shortened by 8 bases and J by 2 bases, with 9 bases between the two germline ends. The CDR3 consists of 12 residues. Germline V gene sequence: CDR1 LNHDA, CDR2 SQIVND (reference sequence). The chain's CDR3 is CASLGANYGYTF. The DNA for the CDR3 is TGTGCCAGTCTTGGGGCAAACTATGGCTACACCTTC.

The sample holds a few counts of this clonotype. The J gene is TRBJ2-7, the V gene TRBV4-3, with TRBD1 matching over 10 bases. There are 16 residues in the CDR3. Germline V lookup: CDR1 LGHNA, CDR2 YSLEER. V trimming: 5 bases; J trimming: 3 bases; junction bases outside the gene matches: 10. The CDR3: CASSYSGTGEVYEQYF. CDR3 nucleotide sequence: TGCGCCAGCAGCTACTCCGGGACAGGGGAAGTCTACGAGCAGTACTTC.

This clonotype was found a few times. The J gene is TRBJ2-4, the V gene TRBV2; TRBD2 matches at 15 bases. V lost 8 bases and J lost 4; bases outside the gene matches: 3. CDR1 and CDR2 (germline): SNHLY, FYNNEI. The CDR3 contains 15 residues. The CDR3 sequence: CASGGTSGGKNIQYF. The DNA for the CDR3 is TGTGCCAGCGGAGGGACTAGCGGGGGGAAAAACATTCAGTACTTC.

This clonotype was observed a handful of times. This sequence joins TRBV5-1 and TRBJ2-5; D call uncertain. The CDR3 totals 13 residues. Trimming pared 3 bases from V and 2 bases from J, leaving 8 bases between. Germline CDR1 reads SGHRS; CDR2 reads YFSETQ. The CDR3 loop reads CASSSPPQETQYF. Written as DNA, the CDR3 is TGCGCCAGCAGCTCCCCCCCACAAGAGACCCAGTACTTC.

This chain uses TRBV12-3 or TRBV12-4 with TRBJ2-7; 11 nucleotides align to TRBD2. The junction had 7 bases not matched to a gene; V was cut back by 6 bases and J by 6 bases. The CDR3 totals 14 residues. CDR3 residues: CASSSRLAGFEQYF. CDR3 sequence (DNA): TGTGCCAGCAGCTCCCGACTAGCGGGGTTCGAGCAGTACTTC.

This rearrangement joins TRBV5-1 to TRBJ1-5; D is ambiguous. Trimming took 3 bases from V and 0 from J, leaving 22 bases between them. CDR3 length equals 19 residues. CDR1 is SGHRS and CDR2 is YFSETQ in the germline V gene. This CDR3 reads CASSWHHEPINYSNQPQHF. CDR3 DNA sequence: TGCGCCAGCAGCTGGCACCACGAGCCTATAAATTATAGCAATCAGCCCCAGCATTTT.

This clonotype occurred a few times. The CDR3 loop reads CSAINNKETQYF. The CDR3 DNA reads as TGCAGTGCTATTAACAACAAAGAGACCCAGTACTTC. The chain employs TRBV20-1 and TRBJ2-5, with unresolved D. CDR3 size: 12 residues. Germline V gene lookup returns CDR1 DFQATT and CDR2 SNEGSKA (reference sequence). The ends were cut back, 4 bases at V and 3 bases at J, with 9 bases in the middle.

This clonotype was counted ten times or more. J is TRBJ2-3 and V is TRBV7-6; 9 nucleotides agree with TRBD2. J gave up 6 bases and V 5 bases, and 12 bases lay outside the gene matches. Germline V gives CDR1 SGHVS, CDR2 FNYEAQ. The CDR3 sequence is 16 residues long. The CDR3 sequence: CASSPHPSGAQDTQYF. The CDR3 DNA is TGTGCCAGCAGCCCCCACCCTAGCGGGGCTCAGGATACGCAGTATTTT.

The V call is TRBV28, the J call TRBJ2-1; maybe TRBD2 (5 bases). The germline V and J ends were trimmed by 4 bases and 4 bases, with 11 bases remaining between them. Germline CDR1 is MDHEN and CDR2 is SYDVKM. CDR3 length: 14 amino acids. CDR3 sequence reads: CASSSPDFYNEQFF. The CDR3 bases are TGTGCCAGCAGTTCTCCGGACTTTTACAATGAGCAGTTCTTC.

V is TRBV4-1 and J is TRBJ1-1, with TRBD1 identical over 7 bases. Trimming at V came to 3 bases and at J to 1 base, leaving 5 bases not matched to a gene. Germline V gene lookup returns CDR1 MGHRA and CDR2 YSYEKL. This CDR3 comprises 15 residues. This CDR3 is CASSHRQGSNTEAFF. Here the CDR3 DNA reads TGCGCCAGCAGCCACCGACAGGGATCGAACACTGAAGCTTTCTTT.

This clonotype has a count of ten or more. DNA for the CDR3: TGCAGTGCTAAAACGGCGGTGGGTAGCGGGAACTACAATGAGCAGTTCTTC. Its protein product is CSAKTAVGSGNYNEQFF. The chain uses TRBV20-1 and TRBJ2-1; TRBD2 agrees at 8 bases. Trimming took 4 bases from V and 3 from J; bases not matched to a gene: 14. The CDR3 is made up of 17 amino acids. Germline-derived CDR1 and CDR2 are DFQATT and SNEGSKA (reference sequence).

This clonotype was seen a handful of times. The V gene is TRBV9, the J gene TRBJ2-1, with TRBD1 matching 10 bases. The CDR3 spans 15 residues. The germline gives CDR1 SGDLS, CDR2 YYNGEE. V dropped 4 bases and J dropped 6; count of bases not matched to a gene: 7. CDR3 loop: CASSSTGGNSNEQFF. The CDR3 DNA reads TGTGCCAGCAGCTCGACAGGGGGCAATAGCAATGAGCAGTTCTTC. Supplemented by reference TRBV9 and TRBJ2-1, the full variable domain reads DSGVTQTPKHLITATGQRVTLRCSPRSGDLSVYWYQQSLDQGLQFLIQYYNGEERAKGNILERFSAQQFPDLHSELNLSSLELGDSALYFCASSSTGGNSNEQFFGPGTRLTVL.

This chain connects TRBV24-1 to TRBJ2-1; 8 bases line up with TRBD2. Germline trimming cut 6 bases from V and 9 bases from J; bases unmatched to any gene: 6. This CDR3 has 13 amino acids. Germline values: CDR1 KGHDR, CDR2 SFDVKD. The DNA for the CDR3 is TGTGCCACCAGTCGGGAGGGCTCGGGTGAGCAGTTCTTC. Its protein is CATSREGSGEQFF.